Presented here are 29 T cell receptor beta chains from one specimen sequenced in a study of blood T cell repertoires in COVID-19. Assay used: immunoSEQ multiplex PCR; TCRdb lists only in-frame clones, some missing. This table holds about 62,000 clones, just under 95% found once. The sequenced material came from peripheral blood. These receptors were collected from a human donor in a cohort sampled during active COVID-19.

The V and J genes are TRBV5-1 and TRBJ2-7; 13 bases are a match to TRBD2. CDR3 size: 16 residues. The V segment lost 4 bases and the J segment 4 bases; nucleotides outside the gene matches: 8. Germline-derived CDR1 and CDR2 are SGHRS and YFSETQ. The CDR3 nucleotides read TGCGCCAGCAGCATACGGACTAGCGGGAGAACGTACGAGCAGTACTTC. This encodes CASSIRTSGRTYEQYF. The entire variable domain, with the rest obtained from reference TRBV5-1 and TRBJ2-7, is as follows: KAGVTQTPRYLIKTRGQQVTLSCSPISGHRSVSWYQQTPGQGLQFLFEYFSETQRNKGNFPGRFSGRQFSNSRSEMNVSTLELGDSALYLCASSIRTSGRTYEQYFGPGTRLTVT.

The chain recombines TRBV2 with TRBJ2-1; unclear D gene. V lost 2 bases and J lost 5, with 13 bases in between. Looked up from germline, CDR1 is SNHLY and CDR2 is FYNNEI. This CDR3 contains 15 residues. CDR3 coding DNA: TGTGCCAGCAGTGAATCCCCAATTTTCAACAATGAGCAGTTCTTC. Protein sequence: CASSESPIFNNEQFF.

This clone was seen only once. The chain carries TRBV5-1 and TRBJ2-3, with D possibly TRBD1 on 5 matching bases. This CDR3 has 14 residues. V lost 0 bases and J 3 bases, leaving 8 bases between the germline ends. CDR1 SGHRS and CDR2 YFSETQ come from the germline V gene. CDR3 coding DNA: TGCGCCAGCAGCTTGGGACAGTGGACAGATACGCAGTATTTT. Residues: CASSLGQWTDTQYF.

The chain combines TRBV20-1 with TRBJ1-1, with a tentative D call TRBD1 (5 bases). The V gene lost 3 bases and the J gene lost 4 bases, with 12 bases spanning the gap. CDR3 size: 13 residues. CDR1 is DFQATT, CDR2 SNEGSKA, per germline (reference sequence). CDR3 protein: CSASGGGITEAFF. In DNA form, the CDR3 reads TGCAGTGCTAGTGGTGGGGGGATCACTGAAGCTTTCTTT.

The genes are TRBV18 and TRBJ1-4, with TRBD1 matching over 8 bases. The CDR3 has 15 amino acids. V dropped 3 bases and J dropped 6; count of bases not matched to a gene: 6. The germline V gene has CDR1 KGHSH and CDR2 LQKENI. The DNA for the CDR3 is TGTGCCAGCTCACCCCGACAGGGGCCCCATGAAAAACTGTTTTTT. It encodes CASSPRQGPHEKLFF.

With respect to this clone: At one end, the junction sequence differs from germline, possibly due to a read error. V and J are TRBV3-1 (or the pseudogene TRBV3-2) and TRBJ1-3, with a tentative D call TRBD1 (5 bases). There are 15 residues in the CDR3. The V gene's germline CDR1 is LGHDT and CDR2 YNNKEL (reference sequence). The CDR3 DNA reads as TGTGCCAGCAGCCAAGGTTATCGTCAGGGAAGCACCATATATTTT. Its protein is CASSQGYRQGSTIYF.

This rearrangement joins TRBV21-1 to TRBJ2-7; the table's D gene call, TRBD2, was not cross checked with the DNA. TRBV21-1 is a known pseudogene. The CDR3 has 18 amino acids. The CDR3 nucleotides are TGTGCCAGCAGCAAACGAAGCGCGACTAGCGGACCCTCCTACGAGCAGTACTTC. Translation gives CASSKRSATSGPSYEQYF.

This rearrangement joins TRBV7-9 to TRBJ2-7; D gene uncertain. Trimming took off 5 bases at V and 6 bases at J, with 11 bases between the two ends. The germline V gene encodes CDR1 SEHNR and CDR2 FQNEAQ (reference sequence). The CDR3 loop spans 12 amino acids. CDR3 region: CASSPLPSEQYF. CDR3 bases: TGTGCCAGCAGCCCCCTCCCCTCCGAGCAGTACTTC.

This chain links TRBV2 with TRBJ2-5; tentatively, D is TRBD1 (7 bases). V lost 7 bases, J lost 1 base, and 13 bases lay in between. Germline assignment: CDR1 SNHLY and CDR2 FYNNEI. CDR3 length: 14 residues. The CDR3 here is CASTQGGFQETQYF. In DNA form, the CDR3 reads TGTGCCAGCACCCAGGGGGGCTTCCAAGAGACCCAGTACTTC.

The rearrangement links TRBV5-6 to TRBJ2-5; TRBD2 might be the D (7 bases). The CDR3 runs to 17 residues. Trimming pared 0 bases from V and 1 base from J, leaving 16 bases between. Germline loops: CDR1 SGHDT, CDR2 YYEEEE. DNA of the CDR3: TGTGCCAGCAGCTTGGAGGGGGGGAGAGGCCCCCAAGAGACCCAGTACTTC. Protein sequence: CASSLEGGRGPQETQYF.

The chain combines TRBV27 with TRBJ1-6; D is possibly TRBD1 (5 bases). The CDR3 covers 17 residues. The germline V gene encodes CDR1 MNHEY and CDR2 SMNVEV (reference sequence). The V and J ends lost 0 bases and 3 bases respectively, with 12 bases between them. This CDR3 is CASSLSIQGVYNSPLHF. CDR3 DNA sequence: TGTGCCAGCAGTTTATCGATCCAGGGTGTCTATAATTCACCCCTCCACTTT.

The sample holds a few counts of this clone. The chain employs TRBV4-2 and TRBJ1-2; TRBD1 aligns across 10 bases. The germline V gene encodes CDR1 LGHNA and CDR2 YNFKEQ. V lost 1 base and J lost 6; bases outside the gene matches: 5. The CDR3 loop spans 15 amino acids. CDR3 region: CASSQARQGADGYTF. CDR3 DNA: TGTGCCAGCAGCCAAGCGAGACAGGGGGCGGATGGCTACACCTTC.

This clone has only a few counts. V is TRBV7-8 and J is TRBJ2-7, with 10 nucleotides matching TRBD1. The germline V gene encodes CDR1 SGHVS and CDR2 FQNEAQ. This CDR3 spans 13 amino acids. Trimming removed 5 bases from V and 4 bases from J; junction bases left unmatched: 2. In DNA, the CDR3 is TGTGCCAGCAGCCCGGGACAGGGGTACGAGCAGTACTTC. Protein: CASSPGQGYEQYF.

The chain combines TRBV7-9 with TRBJ1-1; 7 nucleotides line up with TRBD1. This CDR3 contains 15 residues. V lost 5 bases, J lost 2 bases, and 8 bases stayed unmatched. The V gene's germline CDR1 is SEHNR and CDR2 FQNEAQ (reference sequence). This CDR3 is CASSPTGTANTEAFF. As DNA, the CDR3 is TGTGCCAGCAGCCCTACCGGGACAGCAAACACTGAAGCTTTCTTT.

The chain is built from TRBV19 and TRBJ2-2, with D uncertain. Germline V CDR1 and CDR2: LNHDA, SQIVND (reference sequence). The CDR3 consists of 14 residues. Trimming pared 9 bases from V and 0 bases from J, leaving 11 bases between. CDR3 residues: CASRGIANTGELFF. CDR3 nucleotide sequence: TGTGCCAGCCGAGGAATCGCGAACACCGGGGAGCTGTTTTTT.

The chain couples TRBV7-2 to TRBJ2-3, with unresolved D. This CDR3 spans 14 amino acids. The germline V gene encodes CDR1 SGHTA and CDR2 FQGNSA. With 1 base removed from V and 2 bases from J, the gap between germline ends came to 7 bases. Here the CDR3 DNA reads TGTGCCAGCAGCTTAGATGGGCCCACAGATACGCAGTATTTT. Translating it yields CASSLDGPTDTQYF.

The V gene is TRBV28, the J gene TRBJ1-3; a weak D match, TRBD1 (5 bases). The V gene lost 5 bases and the J gene lost 4 bases, with 12 bases spanning the gap. Germline V CDR1 and CDR2: MDHEN, SYDVKM. The CDR3 is 14 amino acids. CDR3 residues: CASSGGGRGNTIYF. For the CDR3, the DNA is TGTGCCAGCAGTGGGGGGGGAAGGGGAAACACCATATATTTT.

V gene TRBV2 combines with J gene TRBJ2-7, with D perhaps matching TRBD1 (5 bases). This CDR3 has 12 residues. V lost 7 bases and J lost 3, with 10 bases in between. Germline loops: CDR1 SNHLY, CDR2 FYNNEI. The CDR3 region has the DNA TGTGCCAGCATTACTCAGGGCTACGAGCAGTACTTC. Amino acid sequence: CASITQGYEQYF.

J is TRBJ1-3 and V is TRBV14; D is perhaps TRBD1 (6 bases). The CDR3 length is 17 residues. Germline CDR1 reads SGHDN; CDR2 reads FVKESK. The germline V and J ends were trimmed by 2 bases and 0 bases, with 14 bases remaining between them. CDR3 DNA: TGTGCCAGCAGCCAACTGGGACATCCTTACTCTGGAAACACCATATATTTT. Translated, it gives CASSQLGHPYSGNTIYF. The full variable domain, with the rest looked up from reference TRBV14 and TRBJ1-3, is EAGVTQFPSHSVIEKGQTVTLRCDPISGHDNLYWYRRVMGKEIKFLLHFVKESKQDESGMPNNRFLAERTGGTYSTLKVQPAELEDSGVYFCASSQLGHPYSGNTIYFGEGSWLTVV.

This chain connects TRBV5-6 to TRBJ1-6; D gene ambiguous. V shed 0 bases and J shed 6 bases, with 13 bases lying between them. Germline CDR1 and CDR2: SGHDT and YYEEEE. This CDR3 comprises 16 residues. The CDR3 loop is CASSLDVKRFNSPLHF. The CDR3 coding sequence is TGTGCCAGCAGCTTGGATGTTAAGCGGTTTAATTCACCCCTCCACTTT. The whole variable domain, remainder taken from reference TRBV5-6 and TRBJ1-6, is DAGVTQSPTHLIKTRGQQVTLRCSPKSGHDTVSWYQQALGQGPQFIFQYYEEEERQRGNFPDRFSGHQFPNYSSELNVNALLLGDSALYLCASSLDVKRFNSPLHFGNGTRLTVT.

V and J are TRBV5-5 and TRBJ2-1; 9 bases map to TRBD2. Germline V lookup: CDR1 SGHKS, CDR2 YYEKEE (reference sequence). The CDR3 loop spans 17 amino acids. With 0 bases clipped from V and 7 bases from J, the junction kept 11 bases outside the gene matches. CDR3 sequence (DNA): TGTGCCAGCAGCTTGGGGGCGGGAGGGCCGGTGGATAATGAGCAGTTCTTC. It codes for CASSLGAGGPVDNEQFF. Together with reference TRBV5-5 and TRBJ2-1, the CDR3 gives the full variable domain: DAGVTQSPTHLIKTRGQQVTLRCSPISGHKSVSWYQQVLGQGPQFIFQYYEKEERGRGNFPDRFSARQFPNYSSELNVNALLLGDSALYLCASSLGAGGPVDNEQFFGPGTRLTVL.

The genes are TRBV4-2 and TRBJ2-1, with 7 nucleotides matching TRBD1. Germline CDR1 reads LGHNA; CDR2 reads YNFKEQ. V shed 4 bases and J 0 bases; nucleotides not matched to a gene: 9. The CDR3 has 17 residues. CDR3: CASSPIQYRGSYNEQFF. DNA for the CDR3: TGTGCCAGCAGCCCAATACAATACAGGGGCTCCTACAATGAGCAGTTCTTC.

The gene calls are TRBV6-2 or TRBV6-3 and TRBJ2-7; D gene uncertain. From germline, CDR1 is MNHEY and CDR2 SVGEGT. This CDR3 spans 13 amino acids. Trimming stripped 5 bases from V and 2 bases from J, with 10 bases between. The CDR3 loop reads CASSPTATYEQYF. CDR3 sequence (DNA): TGTGCCAGCAGTCCAACAGCCACCTACGAGCAGTACTTC.

CDR3 coding DNA: TGCGCCAGCAGCTTGAGGACAGACCAAGAGACCCAGTACTTC. Translating gives CASSLRTDQETQYF. The rearrangement uses TRBV5-1 and TRBJ2-5; perhaps TRBD1 as D (6 bases). CDR3 size: 14 residues. Germline assignment: CDR1 SGHRS and CDR2 YFSETQ. Between the trimmed V and J ends, which lost 1 base and 0 bases, there was a span of 7 bases.

The chain has TRBV19 and TRBJ1-1, with D hard to call. The CDR3 runs to 13 residues. CDR1 LNHDA and CDR2 SQIVND come from the germline V gene (reference sequence). The V and J ends lost 6 bases and 0 bases respectively, with 8 bases between them. The CDR3: CASSPGLNTEAFF. CDR3 nucleotides: TGTGCCAGTAGCCCGGGATTGAACACTGAAGCTTTCTTT. Full variable domain (missing parts from reference TRBV19 and TRBJ1-1): DGGITQSPKYLFRKEGQNVTLSCEQNLNHDAMYWYRQDPGQGLRLIYYSQIVNDFQKGDIAEGYSVSREKKESFPLTVTSAQKNPTAFYLCASSPGLNTEAFFGQGTRLTVV.

Here the CDR3 reads CASSILPGLAGGEASTDTQYF. CDR3 nucleotide sequence: TGTGCCAGTAGTATCTTACCGGGACTAGCGGGGGGAGAAGCTAGCACAGATACGCAGTATTTT. The chain couples TRBV19 to TRBJ2-3; 15 nucleotides align to TRBD2. The CDR3 totals 21 residues. From germline, CDR1 is LNHDA and CDR2 SQIVND (reference sequence). Unmatched junction bases numbered 13, after V lost 3 bases and J lost 0 bases.

This rearrangement joins TRBV9 to TRBJ2-7, with D maybe TRBD2 (6 bases). V was cut by 0 bases and J by 3 bases, with 10 bases left in between. The CDR3 has 14 residues. From germline, CDR1 is SGDLS and CDR2 YYNGEE. The chain's CDR3 is CASSVGGSGYEQYF. CDR3 nucleotide sequence: TGTGCCAGCAGCGTAGGGGGTAGCGGCTACGAGCAGTACTTC.

This sequence joins TRBV5-1 and TRBJ2-1; D gene uncertain. CDR1 SGHRS and CDR2 YFSETQ come from the germline V gene. The length of the CDR3 is 15 residues. Trimming took 0 bases from V and 9 from J, leaving 16 bases between them. CDR3 bases: TGCGCCAGCAGCTTGGGCGCTAGAGCAGTGATTGAGCAGTTCTTC. As protein: CASSLGARAVIEQFF.

The chain links TRBV19 to TRBJ2-2, with D possibly TRBD1 on 6 matching bases. V was cut by 6 bases and J by 2 bases, with 19 bases left in between. Per the germline V gene, CDR1 is LNHDA and CDR2 is SQIVND (reference sequence). This CDR3 is 17 amino acids long. This CDR3 is CASRQGTLALNTGELFF. The CDR3 nucleotides are TGTGCCAGTAGGCAGGGGACGTTAGCCCTTAACACCGGGGAGCTGTTTTTT.